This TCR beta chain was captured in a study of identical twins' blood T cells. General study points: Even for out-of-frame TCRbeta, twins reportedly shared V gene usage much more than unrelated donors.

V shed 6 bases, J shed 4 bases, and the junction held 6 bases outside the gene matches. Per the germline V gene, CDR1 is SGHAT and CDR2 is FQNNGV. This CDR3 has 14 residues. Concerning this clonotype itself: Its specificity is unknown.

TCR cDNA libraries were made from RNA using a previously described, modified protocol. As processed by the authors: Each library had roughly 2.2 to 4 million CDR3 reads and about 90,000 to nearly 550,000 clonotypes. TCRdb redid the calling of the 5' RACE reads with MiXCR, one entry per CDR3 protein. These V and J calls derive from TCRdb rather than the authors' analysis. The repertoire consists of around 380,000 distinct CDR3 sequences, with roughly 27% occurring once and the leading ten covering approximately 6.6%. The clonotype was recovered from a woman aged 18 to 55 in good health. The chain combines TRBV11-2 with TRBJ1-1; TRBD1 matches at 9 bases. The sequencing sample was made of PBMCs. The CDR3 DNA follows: TGTGCCAGCAGACTTGACAGGGGGGGCACTGAAGCTTTCTTT. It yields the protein CASRLDRGGTEAFF.